Sequencing of this T cell receptor (beta chain) was carried out in a study of T cell responses to AZD1222 COVID-19 vaccine. General study findings and limits: Most donors were white British, females outnumbered males, and clonal diversity was possibly underestimated. Per reports, nearly half of all spike-specific TCRs target regions that are unmutated in variants. When two AZD1222 doses had been given, Spike-specific TCR breadth and depth rose. Mapped onto spike, vaccine-associated CD4 TCRs spanned it and were dominant at 160-218 and 743-854.

A note on this clone: As yet, its antigen is unknown.

Data came from immunoSEQ multiplex PCR; TCRdb stores just in-frame clones and leaves some out. The sample lists over 150,000 clones; approximately 95% were seen once. Germline trimming cut 5 bases from V and 3 bases from J; bases unmatched to any gene: 10. There are 15 residues in the CDR3. Germline assignment: CDR1 SGHAT and CDR2 FQNNGV. The specimen comprised peripheral blood, sampled 28 days after the second dose of the MenACWY control vaccine. The source of this sequence is an adult who received the MenACWY meningococcal vaccine as a control. The genes are TRBV11-2 and TRBJ2-7; 7 bases map to TRBD2. The chain's CDR3 is CASSRSGAADYEQYF. CDR3 nucleotides: TGTGCCAGCAGCCGGAGCGGGGCCGCGGACTACGAGCAGTACTTC.